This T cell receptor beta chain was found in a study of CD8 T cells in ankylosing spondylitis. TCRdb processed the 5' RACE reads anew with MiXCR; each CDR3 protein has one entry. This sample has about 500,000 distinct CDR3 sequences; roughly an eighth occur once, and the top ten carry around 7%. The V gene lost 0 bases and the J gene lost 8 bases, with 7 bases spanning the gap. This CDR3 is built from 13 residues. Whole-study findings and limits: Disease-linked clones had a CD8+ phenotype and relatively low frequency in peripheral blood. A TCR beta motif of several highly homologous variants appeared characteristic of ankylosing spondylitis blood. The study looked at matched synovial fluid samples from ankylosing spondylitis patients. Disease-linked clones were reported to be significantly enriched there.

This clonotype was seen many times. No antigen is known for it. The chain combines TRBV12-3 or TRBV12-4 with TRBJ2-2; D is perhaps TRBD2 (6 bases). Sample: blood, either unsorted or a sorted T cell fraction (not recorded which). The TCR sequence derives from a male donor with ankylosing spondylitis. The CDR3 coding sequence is TGTGCCAGCAGTTTAGCCGGAGGGGGGGAGCTGTTTTTT. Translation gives CASSLAGGGELFF.